Listed below are T cell receptor beta chains from one sample, sequenced in a study of shared clonotypes between healthy human individuals. Some clones are missing from TCRdb's copy, which holds only in-frame ones; the method was immunoSEQ multiplex PCR. The data show about 980,000 clones, with approximately 80% seen just once and about 1.5% held by the top ten. The sequenced sample was memory CD4+ T cells sorted from blood. These receptors were obtained from a man younger than 30 in good health. The CDR3 runs from the conserved cysteine through the conserved F or W. The D gene is left open where the match is weak. Clone size is not always given. Where it is, it says once, few, many or a class for expanded clones.

>.|TRBJ2-5|.|TRBV5-1
TGCGCCAGCAGCTTGACAGGCGCCCAAGAGACCCAGTACTTC
CASSLTGAQETQYF
>.|TRBJ2-2|.|TRBV19
.
CASSVQGSFGAGELFF
>.|TRBJ1-5|.|TRBV7-9
TGTGCCAGCAGCTTGGTAGGAATTAATCAGCCCCAGCATTTT
CASSLVGINQPQHF
>.|TRBJ2-1|.|TRBV9
TGTGCCAGCAGCGTAGGGCCGACAAATGAGCAGTTCTTC
CASSVGPTNEQFF
>.|TRBJ1-1|.|TRBV7-8
TGTGCCAGCAGCCCGGGACGGTCCACTGAAGCTTTCTTT
CASSPGRSTEAFF
>.|TRBJ2-4|once|TRBV2
TGTGCCAGCAGTGATCCGGGGGTACTAGCCAAAAACATTCAGTACTTC
CASSDPGVLAKNIQYF
>TRBD1|TRBJ2-7|.|TRBV5-1
TGCGCCAGCAGCCGCCGACAGGGGAACAACGAGCAGTACTTC
CASSRRQGNNEQYF
>TRBD1|TRBJ1-6|many|TRBV6-5
TGTGCCAGCAGTCCAGGGGGACACTCACCCCTCCACTTT
CASSPGGHSPLHF
>TRBD1|TRBJ1-2|.|TRBV4-2
TGTGCCAGCAGCCAAGATCCCCGAGACAGGGAAATCGGTGGCTACACCTTC
CASSQDPRDREIGGYTF
>.|TRBJ1-1|few|TRBV5-4
TGTGCCAGCAGCATAACCGGGACGGGTGACACTGAAGCTTTCTTT
CASSITGTGDTEAFF
>.|TRBJ1-1|few|TRBV5-1
TGCGCCAGCAGCTTGGGTCCAGGGAGCACTGAAGCTTTCTTT
CASSLGPGSTEAFF
>.|TRBJ2-7|.|TRBV5-4
TGTGCCAGCAGTTCTTCAAGCTCCTACGAGCAGTACTTC
CASSSSSSYEQYF
>.|TRBJ1-6|.|TRBV5-1
TGCGCCAGCAGCTTGGAAAGGACGGATAATTCACCCCTCCACTTT
CASSLERTDNSPLHF
>.|TRBJ2-7|.|TRBV4-1
TGCGCCAGCAGCCAAGAGGGGGGACACTCCTACGAGCAGTACTTC
CASSQEGGHSYEQYF
>.|TRBJ1-4|.|TRBV4-1
TGCGCCAGCAGCCAAGCGGGGAATGAAAAACTGTTTTTT
CASSQAGNEKLFF
>.|TRBJ2-5|.|TRBV5-1
TGCGCCAGCAGCCATGGGGGATCCCCACAAGAGACCCAGTACTTC
CASSHGGSPQETQYF
>.|TRBJ2-4|.|TRBV5-8
TGTGCCAGCAGCAAAACGACAGAAAACATTCAGTACTTC
CASSKTTENIQYF
>.|TRBJ2-3|few|TRBV7-8
TGTGCCAGCAGCCTAGACAAGACCACAGATACGCAGTATTTT
CASSLDKTTDTQYF
>.|TRBJ2-7|.|TRBV12-5
TGTGCTAGTGGTTTGGGTCAGGGGCCCCCCTCCTACGAGCAGTACTTC
CASGLGQGPPSYEQYF
>TRBD1|TRBJ1-1|.|TRBV5-4
TGTGCCAGCAAGGGACAGGCGAACACTGAAGCTTTCTTT
CASKGQANTEAFF
>.|TRBJ2-7|.|TRBV7-8
TGTGCCAGCAGCTCCCTGGCCCAGGCCTACGAGCAGTACTTC
CASSSLAQAYEQYF
>.|TRBJ1-2|.|TRBV7-2
TGTGCCAGCAGCGAATACAAGGAGGGCTACACCTTC
CASSEYKEGYTF
>.|TRBJ2-7|.|TRBV15
TGTGCCACCAGCGGGGTGCGAGGAGGCGAGCAGTACTTC
CATSGVRGGEQYF
>.|TRBJ1-5|.|TRBV28
TGTGCCAGCAGGAGTAAAAAGGACTCCCTCGATAGCAATCAGCCCCAGCATTTT
CASRSKKDSLDSNQPQHF
>TRBD2|TRBJ2-7|.|TRBV6-6
TGTGCCAGCAGCCCCAGCGGGGGCTACGAGCAGTACTTC
CASSPSGGYEQYF
>TRBD2|TRBJ2-3|.|TRBV5-1
TGCGCCAGCAGCTTGAGCGGGGTCGGCACAGATACGCAGTATTTT
CASSLSGVGTDTQYF
>.|TRBJ2-5|.|TRBV2
TGTGCCAGCTCGGACAGTAGACAAGCGGAGACCCAGTACTTC
CASSDSRQAETQYF
>.|TRBJ1-3|.|TRBV7-9
TGTGCCAGCAGGGCTAGCTCTGGAAACACCATATATTTT
CASRASSGNTIYF
>TRBD1|TRBJ2-7|few|TRBV6-5
TGTGCCAGCAGTTACGTACAGGGGGCATCCTACGAGCAGTACTTC
CASSYVQGASYEQYF
>TRBD2|TRBJ2-1|.|TRBV9
TGTGCCAGCAGCGCTATGGGACTAGCGGGAGGGTATGAGCAGTTCTTC
CASSAMGLAGGYEQFF
>TRBD1|TRBJ2-3|.|TRBV7-9
TGTGCCAGCAGCTTTAGTCAGGGGGGCACAGATACGCAGTATTTT
CASSFSQGGTDTQYF
>.|TRBJ1-6|once|TRBV5-4
TGTGCCAGCAGCTTGGATAACCTAAATTCACCCCTCCACTTT
CASSLDNLNSPLHF
>TRBD1|TRBJ1-2|.|TRBV7-9
TGTGCCAGCAGCTCGAGGACAGGGAACGACTATGGCTACACCTTC
CASSSRTGNDYGYTF
>TRBD1|TRBJ1-6|few|TRBV11-2
TGTGCCAGCAGCTTAGGGACAGGGGTCTATAATTCACCCCTCCACTTT
CASSLGTGVYNSPLHF
>.|TRBJ1-5|.|TRBV19
TGTGCCAGTAGTATACTCCTTCTCGGCCTCCAGCCCCAGCATTTT
CASSILLLGLQPQHF
>.|TRBJ2-7|.|TRBV2
TGTGCCAGCAGTACGGACCCTTTTTACGAGCAGTACTTC
CASSTDPFYEQYF
>.|TRBJ2-5|few|TRBV5-1
TGCGCCAGCAGCTTGGACACAGGGATTGCGGAGACCCAGTACTTC
CASSLDTGIAETQYF
>.|TRBJ2-7|once|TRBV14
TGTGCCAGCAGCCAAGAGGGGGGAACCGGTAAGCAGTACTTC
CASSQEGGTGKQYF
>TRBD1|TRBJ2-2|.|TRBV10-1
TGCGCCAGCAGTGACCCAGGGGGAACCGGGGAGCTGTTTTTT
CASSDPGGTGELFF
>.|TRBJ1-4|.|TRBV5-1
TGCGCCAGCAGCTTGGGAGCAGGGTTGGGTGAAAAACTGTTTTTT
CASSLGAGLGEKLFF
>.|TRBJ1-2|.|TRBV29-1
TGCAGCGTTGAAGAACAGGGAGGCGGCTACACCTTC
CSVEEQGGGYTF